Listed below are T cell receptor beta chains from one sample, sequenced in a study of beta chain features in type 1 diabetes. Sequenced by immunoSEQ multiplex PCR; TCRdb stores in-frame clones only, minus some. The table shows almost 350,000 clones, with less than 10% occurring only once. Input material: central memory CD4+ T cells from blood. All receptors derive from a woman younger than 30 in good health. CDR3s include the opening cysteine and the closing phenylalanine or tryptophan.

j_call | v_call | cdr3_aa
TRBJ2-1 | TRBV7-2 | CASSPTSGSYNEQFF
TRBJ2-4 | TRBV27 | CASSTSGKNIQYF
TRBJ2-1 | TRBV19 | CASSRTGALFNEQFF
TRBJ2-7 | TRBV23-1 | CASSQTPGGPCYEQYF
TRBJ2-1 | TRBV4-2 | CASSQAKLGSYNEQFF
TRBJ2-1 | TRBV7-8 | CASSFRTSGLHQFF
TRBJ1-2 | TRBV20-1 | CSARDFKGYTF
TRBJ2-5 | TRBV6-5 | CASRGSRLQERTQYF
TRBJ2-1 | TRBV7-9 | CASSLGLESPDEQFF
TRBJ1-5 | TRBV7-2 | CASSLSGNQPQHF
TRBJ2-7 | TRBV27 | CASSTHGGGDGEQYF
TRBJ2-2 | TRBV29-1 | CSAARTGELFF
TRBJ1-5 | TRBV5-5 | CASSLARGPGSNQPQHF
TRBJ1-1 | TRBV6-1 | CASSTGSGTEAFF
TRBJ1-1 | TRBV27 | CASSFKENTEAFF
TRBJ1-4 | TRBV2 | CASSEEGLESEKLFF
TRBJ1-4 | TRBV11-2 | CASSPTSPGLNEKLFF
TRBJ1-1 | TRBV18 | CASSREGYTEAFF
TRBJ2-1 | TRBV5-4 | CASSPRTSGRTYNEQFF
TRBJ2-7 | TRBV7-9 | CASSLITGASSYEQYF
TRBJ2-3 | TRBV2 | CASSADDYTDTQYF
TRBJ2-2 | TRBV25-1 | CASSILGWEGVTGELFF
TRBJ2-5 | TRBV6-6 | CALQGIDKKTQYF
TRBJ2-7 | TRBV14 | CASSQGRWPYEQYF
TRBJ2-1 | TRBV27 | CASSLEGYNEQFF
TRBJ2-7 | TRBV27 | CASSGLAGRNEQYF
TRBJ2-7 | TRBV4-1 | CASSQELRDEQYF
TRBJ2-6 | TRBV5-1 | CASSSKFESGANVLTF
TRBJ1-5 | TRBV2 | CASTIGRQGAQPQHF
TRBJ2-5 | TRBV4-1 | CASSQDLTGQETQYF
TRBJ1-1 | TRBV5-6 | CASSSTVEAFF
TRBJ2-2 | TRBV2 | CASSSDTTGELFF
TRBJ2-1 | TRBV9 | CASSPRQGDKNYNEQFF
TRBJ2-7 | TRBV5-6 | CASSSSGGRYEQYF
TRBJ2-7 | TRBV4-3 | CASSQERETGREQYF
TRBJ1-2 | TRBV5-4 | CASSFDSSNYGYTF
TRBJ2-1 | TRBV5-4 | CASSWGTSYNEQFF
TRBJ1-4 | TRBV11-2 | CASSLIPEKLFF
TRBJ1-1 | TRBV7-9 | CASSSGQPNTEAFF
TRBJ2-7 | TRBV18 | CASSPTRGNYEQYF
TRBJ2-5 | TRBV5-8 | CASGISGAGQETQYF
TRBJ1-2 | TRBV28 | CASSSNYGYTF
TRBJ2-6 | TRBV4-2 | CASSLRSRGMPGANVLTF
TRBJ2-7 | TRBV29-1 | CSCARDRGAEQYF
TRBJ2-5 | TRBV27 | CASRGQGAPQTQYF
TRBJ2-1 | TRBV6-1 | CASSEWGLVF
TRBJ1-2 | TRBV28 | CASSLWGYGYTF
TRBJ2-5 | TRBV7-2 | CASSLVYGGETQYF
TRBJ2-3 | TRBV7-2 | CASSQAADTQYF
TRBJ2-5 | TRBV11-2 | CASSLEGGGQYF
TRBJ1-5 | TRBV18 | CASSLVQSNQPQHF
TRBJ2-3 | TRBV29-1 | CSHTGPTSTDTQYF
TRBJ1-1 | TRBV7-2 | CASSRQGASEAFF